Each of the 32 T cell receptor beta chains below was sequenced from the same sample in a study of identical twins. In TCRdb, the 5' RACE reads were re-called with MiXCR into one record per CDR3 protein. The table lists 400,000 to 650,000 distinct CDR3 sequences, less than 25% of them singletons, with about 0.91% in the top ten. This same sample was also part of a study on T cells expressing NK-cell markers.

Sequencing was carried out using CD4+ T cells sorted from blood. The receptors originated from a woman younger than 30 in good health.

In this sample, this clonotype turned up once. V is TRBV6-1 and J is TRBJ1-5; 10 bases fit TRBD1. Germline V gene sequence: CDR1 MNHNS, CDR2 SASEGT. This CDR3 contains 19 residues. The trim removed 3 bases at V and 0 bases at J, leaving 11 bases unmatched. CDR3 coding DNA: TGTGCCAGCAGTGAGAAGACAGGGGGCTTTGGGTATAGCAATCAGCCCCAGCATTTT. The encoded protein is CASSEKTGGFGYSNQPQHF.

The V and J genes are TRBV20-1 and TRBJ1-1; perhaps TRBD1 as D (5 bases). Trimming removed 4 bases at V and 4 bases at J, with 19 bases between. The germline V gene encodes CDR1 DFQATT and CDR2 SNEGSKA (reference sequence). The CDR3 is 15 residues long. CDR3 nucleotide sequence: TGCAGTGCTACCCCCGGGCGGGGGGAGGGCACTGAAGCTTTCTTT. The encoded protein is CSATPGRGEGTEAFF.

The V call is TRBV6-1, the J call TRBJ1-3; the match to TRBD1 covers 7 bases. The CDR3 has 13 residues. Trimming cost V 8 bases and J 1 base; bases outside gene matches: 2. Germline V lookup: CDR1 MNHNS, CDR2 SASEGT. CDR3 DNA sequence: TGTGCCAGCTGGGGACAGTCTGGAAACACCATATATTTT. This encodes CASWGQSGNTIYF.

This clonotype was detected only a few times. V and J are TRBV9 and TRBJ2-5; a weak D match, TRBD2 (6 bases). The CDR3 length is 14 residues. Per germline, CDR1 SGDLS and CDR2 YYNGEE. Deletions cut 4 bases from V and 5 bases from J, with 15 bases between. The CDR3 DNA follows: TGTGCCAGCAGCTCCGGGGGTGCTCCGGAGACCCAGTACTTC. It specifies CASSSGGAPETQYF.

The DNA for the CDR3 is TGTGCCAGTTTAACGGAGGGGGGCACAGATACGCAGTATTTT. Protein: CASLTEGGTDTQYF. V gene TRBV28 combines with J gene TRBJ2-3, with D perhaps TRBD1 or TRBD2 (6 bases each). Germline V lookup: CDR1 MDHEN, CDR2 SYDVKM. CDR3 length equals 14 residues. Trimming cost V 9 bases and J 1 base, with 14 bases left between them.

The CDR3 loop reads CASRHAGETQYF. In DNA form, the CDR3 reads TGTGCCAGCAGACATGCCGGGGAGACCCAGTACTTC. The rearrangement links TRBV27 to TRBJ2-5; unclear D gene. Germline V gene lookup returns CDR1 MNHEY and CDR2 SMNVEV (reference sequence). The CDR3 has 12 amino acids. Trimming took off 6 bases at V and 5 bases at J, with 10 bases between the two ends.

This clonotype was picked up many times. The chain uses TRBV29-1 and TRBJ2-3; D ambiguous. The V gene's germline CDR1 is SQVTM and CDR2 ANQGSEA. The V gene lost 1 base and the J gene lost 0 bases, with 14 bases spanning the gap. The length of the CDR3 is 16 residues. For the CDR3, the DNA is TGCAGCGTTGAAGGGCAAGATGCGGCTAGCACAGATACGCAGTATTTT. Protein product: CSVEGQDAASTDTQYF.

This clonotype turned up a few times. CDR3 region: CASSLEGRAFF. The CDR3 nucleotides read TGCGCCAGCAGCTTGGAGGGGCGAGCTTTCTTT. V gene TRBV5-1 combines with J gene TRBJ1-1; perhaps TRBD1 as D (5 bases). CDR3 length: 11 residues. The germline V gene has CDR1 SGHRS and CDR2 YFSETQ. Trimming removed 0 bases from V and 10 bases from J, with 7 bases in between.

The V gene is TRBV20-1, the J gene TRBJ2-3, with D uncertain. This CDR3 has 13 residues. Germline lookup yields CDR1 DFQATT and CDR2 SNEGSKA (reference sequence). Trimming took off 4 bases at V and 2 bases at J, with 10 bases between the two ends. This CDR3 is CSAIRDPTDTQYF. CDR3 in DNA: TGCAGTGCTATCAGAGACCCCACAGATACGCAGTATTTT.

There are a few counts of this clonotype. The chain couples TRBV11-2 to TRBJ2-1; unclear D gene. The germline gives CDR1 SGHAT, CDR2 FQNNGV. The CDR3 loop spans 14 amino acids. V was clipped by 4 bases and J by 3 bases, with 10 bases between them. CDR3 coding DNA: TGTGCCAGCAGCTCCCGCCACAGCTACAATGAGCAGTTCTTC. This encodes CASSSRHSYNEQFF.

This clonotype showed up just a few times. The chain has TRBV5-1 and TRBJ2-1; 7 bases match TRBD2. This CDR3 has 13 residues. J lost 2 bases, V lost 7 bases, and 3 bases had no gene match. Germline assignment: CDR1 SGHRS and CDR2 YFSETQ. DNA of the CDR3: TGCGCCAGCGGACTAGATGCCTACAATGAGCAGTTCTTC. This translates into CASGLDAYNEQFF.

This clonotype has just a few counts. The rearrangement joins TRBV12-3 or TRBV12-4 to TRBJ1-1, with D maybe TRBD1 (5 bases). The CDR3 runs 13 residues. V lost 5 bases and J 10 bases, leaving 17 bases between the germline ends. CDR3 loop: CASSPGTDGGAFF. Written as DNA, the CDR3 is TGTGCCAGCAGTCCGGGGACGGACGGCGGAGCTTTCTTT.

The gene calls are TRBV7-9 and TRBJ2-7; D possibly corresponds to TRBD1 (6 bases). Trimming removed 6 bases at V and 6 bases at J, with 18 bases between. The length of the CDR3 is 14 residues. Germline V gene lookup returns CDR1 SEHNR and CDR2 FQNEAQ (reference sequence). The CDR3 DNA sequence: TGTGCCAGCAGTTCGGACAGTTCTCTCTCCGAGCAGTACTTC. It codes for CASSSDSSLSEQYF.

This clonotype was picked up a small number of times. The chain combines TRBV5-1 with TRBJ2-7; 7 positions match TRBD2. This CDR3 has 14 residues. Germline loops: CDR1 SGHRS, CDR2 YFSETQ. The J segment lost 5 bases and the V segment lost 0 bases, leaving 5 bases of the junction unmatched. The chain's CDR3 is CASSLGLASHEQYF. In nucleotides, the CDR3 is TGCGCCAGCAGCTTGGGACTAGCTTCCCACGAGCAGTACTTC.

This rearrangement joins TRBV9 to TRBJ2-2; D remains unclear. The CDR3 covers 14 residues. With 1 base removed from V and 6 bases from J, the gap between germline ends came to 10 bases. The germline CDR1 and CDR2 sequences are SGDLS and YYNGEE. The CDR3 DNA is TGTGCCAGCAGCGTACCCGCCTCGGCCGGGGAGCTGTTTTTT. Translation gives CASSVPASAGELFF.

This clonotype was detected only a few times. The chain is built from TRBV6-5 and TRBJ1-6, with D possibly being TRBD1 (5 bases). The CDR3 has 19 residues. V was shortened by 2 bases and J by 4 bases, with 21 bases between the two germline ends. Per the germline V gene, CDR1 is MNHEY and CDR2 is SVGAGI. The CDR3 sequence: CASSYAPGRGVLYNSPLHF. The CDR3 DNA sequence: TGTGCCAGCAGTTACGCACCGGGCCGAGGGGTCCTGTATAATTCACCCCTCCACTTT.

This sequence joins TRBV5-1 and TRBJ2-1; D call uncertain. V was trimmed by 0 bases and J by 9 bases, leaving 4 bases between them. The CDR3 runs 11 residues. Germline V gives CDR1 SGHRS, CDR2 YFSETQ. CDR3 sequence reads: CASSLESEQFF. The CDR3 DNA is TGCGCCAGCAGCTTGGAGTCTGAGCAGTTCTTC.

The chain couples TRBV20-1 to TRBJ2-3, with D unclear. V was pared by 7 bases and J by 0 bases, with 11 bases between. The CDR3 covers 13 residues. CDR1 and CDR2 (germline): DFQATT, SNEGSKA (reference sequence). This chain's CDR3 is CSVKGTSTDTQYF. CDR3 DNA sequence: TGCAGTGTTAAGGGTACTAGCACAGATACGCAGTATTTT.

The CDR3 DNA reads as TGTGCCAGCAGCTTGCTCTCAGGCGGTGAAGCTTTCTTT. It is translated as CASSLLSGGEAFF. The gene calls are TRBV7-9 and TRBJ1-1; no clear D gene. V lost 3 bases and J 7 bases, leaving 12 bases between the germline ends. The V gene's germline CDR1 is SEHNR and CDR2 FQNEAQ (reference sequence). This CDR3 spans 13 amino acids.

The gene calls are TRBV5-5 and TRBJ2-6; no firm D call. CDR1 is SGHKS and CDR2 is YYEKEE in the germline V gene (reference sequence). CDR3 length: 15 residues. Between the trimmed V and J ends, which lost 4 bases and 0 bases, there was a span of 8 bases. The CDR3 coding sequence is TGTGCCAGCAGCACCGGACCCTCTGGGGCCAACGTCCTGACTTTC. Protein sequence: CASSTGPSGANVLTF.

The rearrangement uses TRBV10-1 and TRBJ2-7, with 8 bases aligning to TRBD1. V was clipped by 4 bases and J by 6 bases; unmatched bases: 8. This CDR3 comprises 14 residues. Germline V lookup: CDR1 WNHNN, CDR2 SYGVQD (reference sequence). CDR3 in amino acids: CASSVQGAPAEQYF. The CDR3, as DNA: TGCGCCAGCAGTGTCCAGGGGGCTCCAGCCGAGCAGTACTTC.

This clonotype was observed at least ten times. The V and J genes are TRBV10-3 and TRBJ2-1; TRBD2 matches 9 bases. The CDR3 covers 16 residues. Germline V gene sequence: CDR1 ENHRY, CDR2 SYGVKD. The ends lost 2 bases at V and 3 bases at J; junction bases unmatched: 5. CDR3 nucleotide sequence: TGTGCCATCAGTGAGCCAGCGGGAGGCCTCTACAATGAGCAGTTCTTC. Protein: CAISEPAGGLYNEQFF.

The J gene is TRBJ2-5, the V gene TRBV28; D ambiguous. Trimming removed 2 bases from V and 5 bases from J, with 15 bases in between. The CDR3 extends over 15 amino acids. CDR1 and CDR2 from the germline V gene are MDHEN and SYDVKM. CDR3 region: CASSLLLPGMETQYF. As DNA, the CDR3 is TGTGCCAGCAGTTTACTTCTGCCTGGAATGGAGACCCAGTACTTC.

The table lists this clonotype with a few counts. The V and J genes are TRBV29-1 and TRBJ1-1, with D maybe TRBD1 (5 bases). V lost 5 bases to trimming and J lost 4 bases, with 11 bases between them. Germline loops: CDR1 SQVTM, CDR2 ANQGSEA. This CDR3 contains 12 residues. This chain's CDR3 is CSVRTGGTEAFF. CDR3 in DNA: TGCAGCGTTCGGACGGGGGGCACTGAAGCTTTCTTT. Full variable domain (rest looked up from reference TRBV29-1 and TRBJ1-1): SAVISQKPSRDICQRGTSLTIQCQVDSQVTMMFWYRQQPGQSLTLIATANQGSEATYESGFVIDKFPISRPNLTFSTLTVSNMSPEDSSIYLCSVRTGGTEAFFGQGTRLTVV.

The V gene is TRBV7-3, the J gene TRBJ2-7; D gene unclear. Trimming took off 0 bases at V and 7 bases at J, with 10 bases between the two ends. CDR1 SGHTA and CDR2 FQGTGA come from the germline V gene. CDR3 length: 13 amino acids. In DNA, the CDR3 is TGTGCCAGCAGCTTAACGTTGGGTGGGGAGCAGTACTTC. Encoded protein: CASSLTLGGEQYF.

The gene calls are TRBV6-1 and TRBJ1-2; possible D gene TRBD1, 5 bases. Per the germline V gene, CDR1 is MNHNS and CDR2 is SASEGT. With 6 bases removed from V and 7 bases from J, the gap between germline ends came to 24 bases. The CDR3 contains 16 residues. This chain's CDR3 is CASRSLKRGRLGGYTF. As DNA, the CDR3 is TGTGCCAGCAGATCCCTTAAGAGGGGCAGATTGGGTGGCTACACCTTC.

This clonotype appeared many times. The chain recombines TRBV12-3 or TRBV12-4 with TRBJ2-7, with a weak D call TRBD2 (6 bases). This CDR3 spans 14 amino acids. Trimming removed 6 bases at V and 2 bases at J, with 14 bases between. CDR3 residues: CASRPSGFAYEQYF. CDR3 in DNA: TGTGCCAGCAGACCGAGCGGGTTTGCCTACGAGCAGTACTTC.

This clonotype was seen only a few times. The gene calls are TRBV29-1 and TRBJ2-5; D not certain. The CDR3 consists of 13 residues. Trimming removed 4 bases at V and 5 bases at J, with 14 bases between. CDR1 and CDR2 from the germline V gene are SQVTM and ANQGSEA. The CDR3 loop is CSVAARLTETQYF. In nucleotides, the CDR3 is TGCAGCGTTGCTGCCCGGCTGACGGAGACCCAGTACTTC.

The chain combines TRBV29-1 with TRBJ2-7; D possibly uses TRBD1 or TRBD2 (5 bases each). The CDR3 length is 13 residues. V lost 5 bases and J 3 bases, leaving 14 bases between the germline ends. Germline V gene data show CDR1 as SQVTM and CDR2 as ANQGSEA. This CDR3 is CSVNWGIGYEQYF. Written as DNA, the CDR3 is TGCAGCGTTAATTGGGGGATTGGCTACGAGCAGTACTTC.

The rearrangement joins TRBV11-2 to TRBJ1-2, with D perhaps TRBD1 (5 bases). The germline V gene encodes CDR1 SGHAT and CDR2 FQNNGV. Trimming cost V 8 bases and J 1 base, with 11 bases left between them. The CDR3 is 13 residues long. CDR3 DNA sequence: TGTGCCAGCCCCCGGGGGGTTAACTATGGCTACACCTTC. Translated, it gives CASPRGVNYGYTF.

This clonotype was detected only a few times. The chain couples TRBV20-1 to TRBJ2-7; D assignment may be TRBD1 or TRBD2 (5 bases each). The CDR3 covers 15 residues. Trimming removed 2 bases from V and 5 bases from J, with 19 bases in between. Germline V gene sequence: CDR1 DFQATT, CDR2 SNEGSKA (reference sequence). CDR3: CSARNSRGAGHEQYF. The CDR3 DNA reads TGCAGTGCTAGAAACTCTAGGGGAGCTGGCCACGAGCAGTACTTC.

This clonotype was detected a few times. CDR3 loop: CSARGAIQNTGELFF. DNA for the CDR3: TGCAGTGCTAGAGGGGCGATACAGAACACCGGGGAGCTGTTTTTT. V gene TRBV20-1 combines with J gene TRBJ2-2; D ambiguous. This CDR3 has 15 amino acids. Trimming removed 1 base from V and 1 base from J, with 10 bases in between. The germline CDR1 and CDR2 sequences are DFQATT and SNEGSKA (reference sequence).